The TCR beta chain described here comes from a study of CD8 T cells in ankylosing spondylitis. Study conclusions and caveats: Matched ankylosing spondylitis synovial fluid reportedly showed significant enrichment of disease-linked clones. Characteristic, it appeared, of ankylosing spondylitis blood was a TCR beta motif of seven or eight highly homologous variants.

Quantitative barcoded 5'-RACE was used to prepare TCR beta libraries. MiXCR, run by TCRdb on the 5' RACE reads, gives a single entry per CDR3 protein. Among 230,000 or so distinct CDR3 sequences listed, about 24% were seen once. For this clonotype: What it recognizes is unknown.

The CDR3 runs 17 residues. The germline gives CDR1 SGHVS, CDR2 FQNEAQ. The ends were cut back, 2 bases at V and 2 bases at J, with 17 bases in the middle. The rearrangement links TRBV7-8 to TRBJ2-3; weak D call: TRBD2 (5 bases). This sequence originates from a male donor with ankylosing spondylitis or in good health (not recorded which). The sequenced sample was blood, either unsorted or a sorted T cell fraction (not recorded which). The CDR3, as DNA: TGTGCCAGCAGCTTAAGAGCGGTGGCAGCGGACACAGATACGCAGTATTTT. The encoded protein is CASSLRAVAADTDTQYF.